The 16 T cell receptor beta chains in this list originate from one sample, sequenced in a study of shared clonotypes between healthy human individuals. The protocol was immunoSEQ multiplex PCR, while the TCRdb copy is restricted to in-frame clones and leaves out a portion. The data show some 980,000 clones, around three quarters seen once. The sequenced sample consisted of memory CD4+ T cells sorted from blood. Sample subset: CD45RA-negative fraction. These receptors were collected from a man aged 18 to 29 in good health.

The rearrangement uses TRBV28 and TRBJ2-5; 9 bases are a match to TRBD2. This CDR3 is built from 14 residues. After removal of 8 bases from V and 4 bases from J, the junction contained 8 bases not matched to a gene. CDR1 is MDHEN and CDR2 is SYDVKM in the germline V gene. The CDR3 spells CASGAGGTRETQYF. The CDR3 region has the DNA TGTGCCAGCGGAGCGGGGGGCACGAGAGAGACCCAGTACTTC.

In regard to this clone: Other DNA sequences in the same sample also yield this CDR3. The chain carries TRBV2 and TRBJ2-3; D gene uncertain. The V end was cut by 3 bases, the J end by 0 bases, with 7 bases between. Germline CDR1 SNHLY, CDR2 FYNNEI. CDR3 length: 14 residues. In DNA, the CDR3 is TGTGCCAGCAGTGATTCAGCTAGCACAGATACGCAGTATTTT. Translation: CASSDSASTDTQYF. Supplemented by reference TRBV2 and TRBJ2-3, the full variable domain reads EPEVTQTPSHQVTQMGQEVILRCVPISNHLYFYWYRQILGQKVEFLVSFYNNEISEKSEIFDDQFSVERPDGSNFTLKIRSTKLEDSAMYFCASSDSASTDTQYFGPGTRLTVL.

This sequence joins TRBV28 and TRBJ2-7; D is ambiguous. The germline V gene encodes CDR1 MDHEN and CDR2 SYDVKM. The CDR3 runs 14 residues. The ends were cut back, 5 bases at V and 4 bases at J, with 15 bases in the middle. The CDR3 spells CASSPQDRYYEQYF. The CDR3 coding sequence is TGTGCCAGCAGTCCCCAGGACCGATATTACGAGCAGTACTTC.

The V gene is TRBV5-5, the J gene TRBJ2-7; D unclear. Germline V gene data show CDR1 as SGHKS and CDR2 as YYEKEE (reference sequence). Trimming pared 2 bases from V and 1 base from J, leaving 13 bases between. The CDR3 loop spans 15 amino acids. The CDR3 region is CASSFSTSTSYEQYF. The CDR3 bases are TGTGCCAGCAGCTTTAGTACATCGACGTCCTACGAGCAGTACTTC.

This clone was seen only once. One end of the junction is discordant with germline, which a read error may explain. The genes are TRBV10-3 and TRBJ1-2; no clear D. The CDR3 covers 14 residues. The germline gives CDR1 ENHRY, CDR2 SYGVKD. CDR3 in DNA: TGTGCCAGCAGTTACGACGGGGTGAATTATGGCTACACCTTC. It encodes CASSYDGVNYGYTF.

V is TRBV7-6 and J is TRBJ2-7, with D perhaps matching TRBD1 (6 bases). The V gene's germline CDR1 is SGHVS and CDR2 FNYEAQ. The CDR3 is 16 residues long. V dropped 6 bases and J dropped 0 bases, with 18 bases sitting between them. CDR3 in DNA: TGTGCCAGCAGTCGGGGACAAGAAACTTTCTCCTACGAGCAGTACTTC. It translates to CASSRGQETFSYEQYF.

This clone appeared a few times. This sequence joins TRBV19 and TRBJ2-7; D call uncertain. The V end was cut by 5 bases, the J end by 6 bases, with 11 bases between. The CDR3 length is 12 residues. Germline CDR1 is LNHDA and CDR2 is SQIVND (reference sequence). The CDR3, as DNA: TGTGCCAGTAGTCCCCGAGGCCCCGAGCAGTACTTC. This codes for CASSPRGPEQYF.

The V and J genes are TRBV28 and TRBJ1-5, with TRBD1 as a possible D gene (6 bases). Trimming took 6 bases from V and 0 from J, leaving 9 bases between them. The CDR3 has 14 residues. CDR1 is MDHEN, CDR2 SYDVKM, per germline. This CDR3 is CASRGQYSNQPQHF. The CDR3 DNA reads TGTGCCAGCAGAGGACAGTATAGCAATCAGCCCCAGCATTTT. The variable domain in full, completed from reference TRBV28 and TRBJ1-5, reads DVKVTQSSRYLVKRTGEKVFLECVQDMDHENMFWYRQDPGLGLRLIYFSYDVKMKEKGDIPEGYSVSREKKERFSLILESASTNQTSMYLCASRGQYSNQPQHFGDGTRLSIL.

This clone has a handful of counts. The chain recombines TRBV16 with TRBJ1-5, with TRBD1 as a possible D gene (6 bases). Trimming pared 0 bases from V and 7 bases from J, leaving 13 bases between. This CDR3 contains 15 residues. Germline-derived CDR1 and CDR2 are KGHSY and FQNENV. The CDR3 loop is CASSQSQDRWQPQHF. The DNA for the CDR3 is TGTGCCAGCAGCCAATCCCAGGACAGATGGCAGCCCCAGCATTTT. Filled out from reference TRBV16 and TRBJ1-5, the complete variable domain reads GEEVAQTPKHLVRGEGQKAKLYCAPIKGHSYVFWYQQVLKNEFKFLISFQNENVFDETGMPKERFSAKCLPNSPCSLEIQATKLEDSAVYFCASSQSQDRWQPQHFGDGTRLSIL.

This sequence joins TRBV7-6 and TRBJ2-2; 9 positions match TRBD1. Trimming removed 5 bases from V and 1 base from J; junction bases left unmatched: 5. From germline, CDR1 is SGHVS and CDR2 FNYEAQ. The length of the CDR3 is 16 residues. The CDR3 loop reads CASSPRQGVNTGELFF. DNA for the CDR3: TGTGCCAGCAGCCCCAGACAGGGGGTGAACACCGGGGAGCTGTTTTTT.

This chain links TRBV5-5 with TRBJ2-7, with no clear D. CDR1 SGHKS and CDR2 YYEKEE come from the germline V gene (reference sequence). V gave up 1 base and J gave up 3 bases, with 8 bases separating them. CDR3 length: 13 amino acids. CDR3 region: CASSLTADYEQYF. The CDR3 DNA is TGTGCCAGCAGCTTGACGGCAGACTACGAGCAGTACTTC.

In regard to this clone: An end of the junction does not agree with germline; a read error may underlie this. This same CDR3 is encoded by further DNA sequences in the sample. The chain is built from TRBV2 and TRBJ2-7; no clear D gene. From germline, CDR1 is SNHLY and CDR2 FYNNEI. The CDR3 has 12 amino acids. The CDR3 bases are TGTGCCAGCAGCGAAGGGCCCTACGAGCAGTACTTC. It is translated as CASSEGPYEQYF.

The rearrangement joins TRBV5-8 to TRBJ1-6; D not resolved. Germline lookup yields CDR1 SGHTS and CDR2 YDEGEE. The CDR3 covers 18 residues. Trimming removed 3 bases from V and 8 bases from J, with 24 bases in between. The CDR3 nucleotides read TGTGCCAGCAGCTCCCCATCGAAAGGTGGCGGATCTTATTCACCCCTCCACTTT. Protein: CASSSPSKGGGSYSPLHF.

The chain links TRBV6-5 to TRBJ2-7; 11 positions match TRBD2. Germline trimming cut 4 bases from V and 5 bases from J; bases unmatched to any gene: 4. CDR3 length equals 14 residues. The germline gives CDR1 MNHEY, CDR2 SVGAGI. CDR3 in amino acids: CASSSSGRRNEQYF. In DNA, the CDR3 is TGTGCCAGCAGTTCTAGCGGGAGGCGGAACGAGCAGTACTTC.

This chain joins TRBV7-2 and TRBJ1-3; D gene ambiguous. V was clipped by 7 bases and J by 2 bases, with 12 bases between them. The CDR3 is 14 residues long. Germline V gene data show CDR1 as SGHTA and CDR2 as FQGNSA. The CDR3 sequence: CASTSDVAGNTIYF. The CDR3 nucleotides read TGTGCCAGCACCTCCGACGTGGCTGGAAACACCATATATTTT.

Worth noting for this clone: Other DNA sequences in the same sample also yield this CDR3. This chain connects TRBV7-6 to TRBJ2-7; D not certain. V lost 2 bases, J lost 3 bases, and 5 bases lay in between. Germline CDR1 is SGHVS and CDR2 is FNYEAQ. This CDR3 is 12 amino acids long. This CDR3 reads CASSLNSYEQYF. The CDR3 DNA sequence: TGTGCCAGCAGCTTAAACAGCTACGAGCAGTACTTC.